The sequence of this T cell receptor beta chain was determined in a study of T cell repertoires in cytomegalovirus infection. About this clonotype itself: Its cognate antigen is unknown.

General study results and limits: Clonotypes of TCR beta that were HLA-C-restricted and CMV-specific dominated the ex vivo response. Cumulated frequencies of public TCR beta families served to identify carriers of CMV plus the relevant HLA.

The CDR3 covers 12 residues. Between the trimmed V and J ends, which lost 11 bases and 5 bases, there was a span of 10 bases. Germline CDR1 SEHNR, CDR2 FQNEAQ (reference sequence). TCRdb called the reads again in MiXCR, with one record for every CDR3 protein. The sample consists of some 940,000 distinct CDR3 sequences, 30% to 40% of them appearing once. This TCR derives from a human donor in good health (CMV status not recorded). Some clones in this sample may be carry-over from other donors' samples. Sequences were derived from cultured CD8+ T cells from PBMCs, sampled from culture after CMV antigen stimulation. V gene TRBV7-9 combines with J gene TRBJ1-6; D perhaps matches TRBD1 (6 bases). The CDR3 loop is CAVGQNNSPLHF. DNA for the CDR3: TGTGCCGTGGGACAAAATAATTCACCCCTCCACTTT.